Here is one T cell receptor beta chain with its context. Its matching antigen is unknown. The PCR made use of 60 Vbeta and 13 Jbeta primers. Using immunoSEQ multiplex PCR, the repertoire was profiled, and TCRdb retains in-frame clones only, with some absent. The sample shows about 160,000 clones, 65% to 85% of them seen only once. The data were taken from a study of cytomegalovirus exposure and HLA in healthy donors. Study results and caveats: In a later analysis, a missense DCLRE1C variant was linked to TCR beta V- and J-gene trimming. The authors assumed roughly uniform sequencing depth across donors for presence/absence analyses.

Germline CDR1 is WNHNN and CDR2 is SYGVQD (reference sequence). The CDR3 runs to 17 residues. The V and J ends lost 7 bases and 1 base, in that order; junction bases with no gene match: 11. The donors comprised healthy bone marrow donors. The V gene is TRBV10-1, the J gene TRBJ1-3, with 9 bases lining up with TRBD1. Material for sequencing was PBMCs. The clonotype originates from a man aged 35-49 years in good health and CMV-seropositive. CDR3 in DNA: TGCGCCAGCATCGGACAGGGGAGTAAGGTGTCTGGAAACACCATATATTTT. Amino acid sequence: CASIGQGSKVSGNTIYF.